The sequence of this TCR beta chain was determined in a study of T cells after yellow fever vaccination. Study results and limitations: CD4 and CD8 compartments shared a small share of clonotypes, likely from convergent recombination.

One entry per CDR3 protein results from TCRdb running MiXCR on the 5' RACE reads. The sample holds approximately 580,000 distinct CDR3 sequences, approximately 16% seen once. Turning to this clonotype: Its specificity is not known.

Germline values: CDR1 MNHEY, CDR2 SVGEGT. The V end lost 6 bases, the J end lost 5 bases, and 22 bases lay between the germline ends. This CDR3 is 17 amino acids long. This receptor was taken from a young man who received the YFV17D yellow fever vaccine. The chain joins TRBV6-2 or TRBV6-3 to TRBJ2-2; D perhaps matches TRBD2 (6 bases). The starting material was PBMCs, obtained around 5 days after the first yellow fever vaccination. The CDR3 here is CASSPHRSSGVTGELFF. DNA of the CDR3: TGTGCCAGCAGCCCGCACCGATCCTCGGGGGTGACCGGGGAGCTGTTTTTT.